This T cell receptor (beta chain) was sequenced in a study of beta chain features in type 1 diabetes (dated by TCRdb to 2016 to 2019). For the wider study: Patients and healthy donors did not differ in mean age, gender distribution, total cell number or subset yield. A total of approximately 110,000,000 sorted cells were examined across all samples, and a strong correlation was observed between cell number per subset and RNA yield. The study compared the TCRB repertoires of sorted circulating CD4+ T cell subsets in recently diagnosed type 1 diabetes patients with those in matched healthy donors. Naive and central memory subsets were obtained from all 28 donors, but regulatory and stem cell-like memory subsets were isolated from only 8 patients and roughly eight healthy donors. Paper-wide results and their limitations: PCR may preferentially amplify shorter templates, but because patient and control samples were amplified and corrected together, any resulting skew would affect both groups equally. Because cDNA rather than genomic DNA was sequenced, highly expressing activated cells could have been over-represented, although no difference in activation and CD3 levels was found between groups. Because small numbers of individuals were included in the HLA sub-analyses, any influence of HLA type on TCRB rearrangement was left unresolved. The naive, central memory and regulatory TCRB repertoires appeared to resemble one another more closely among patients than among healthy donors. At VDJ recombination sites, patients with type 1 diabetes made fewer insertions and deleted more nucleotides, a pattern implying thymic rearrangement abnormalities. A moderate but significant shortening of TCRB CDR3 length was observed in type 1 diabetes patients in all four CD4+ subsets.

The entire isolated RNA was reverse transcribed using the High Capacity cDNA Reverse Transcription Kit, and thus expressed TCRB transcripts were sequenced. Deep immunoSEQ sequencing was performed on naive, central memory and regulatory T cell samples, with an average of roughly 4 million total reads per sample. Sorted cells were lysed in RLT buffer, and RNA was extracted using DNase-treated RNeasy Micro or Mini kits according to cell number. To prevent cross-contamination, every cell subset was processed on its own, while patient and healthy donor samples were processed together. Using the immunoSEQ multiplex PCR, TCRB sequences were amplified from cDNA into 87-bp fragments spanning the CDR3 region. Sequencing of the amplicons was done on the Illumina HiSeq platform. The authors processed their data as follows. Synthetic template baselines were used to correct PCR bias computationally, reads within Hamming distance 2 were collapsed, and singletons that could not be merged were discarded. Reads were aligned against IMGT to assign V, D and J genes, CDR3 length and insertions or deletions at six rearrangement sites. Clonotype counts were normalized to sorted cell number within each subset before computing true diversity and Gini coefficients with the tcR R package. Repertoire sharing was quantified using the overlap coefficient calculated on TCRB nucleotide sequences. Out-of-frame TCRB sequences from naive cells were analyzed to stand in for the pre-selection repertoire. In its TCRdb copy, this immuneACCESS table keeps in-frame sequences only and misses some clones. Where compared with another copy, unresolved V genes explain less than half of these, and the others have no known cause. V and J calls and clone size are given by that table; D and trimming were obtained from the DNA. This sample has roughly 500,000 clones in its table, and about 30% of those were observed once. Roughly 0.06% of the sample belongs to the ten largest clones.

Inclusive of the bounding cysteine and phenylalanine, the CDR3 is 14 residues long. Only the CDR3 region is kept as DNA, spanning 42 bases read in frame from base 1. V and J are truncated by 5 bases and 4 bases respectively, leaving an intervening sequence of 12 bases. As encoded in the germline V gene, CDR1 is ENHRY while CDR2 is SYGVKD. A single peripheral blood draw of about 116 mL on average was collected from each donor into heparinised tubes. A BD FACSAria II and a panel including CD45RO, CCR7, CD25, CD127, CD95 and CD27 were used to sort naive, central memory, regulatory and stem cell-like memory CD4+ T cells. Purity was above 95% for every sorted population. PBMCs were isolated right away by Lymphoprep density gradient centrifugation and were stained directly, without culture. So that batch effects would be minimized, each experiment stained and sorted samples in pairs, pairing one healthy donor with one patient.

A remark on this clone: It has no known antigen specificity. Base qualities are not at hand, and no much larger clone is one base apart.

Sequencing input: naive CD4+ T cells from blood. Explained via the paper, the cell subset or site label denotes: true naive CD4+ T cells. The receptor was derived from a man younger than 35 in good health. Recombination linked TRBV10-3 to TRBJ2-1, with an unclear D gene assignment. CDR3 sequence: CAISSANGYNEQFF. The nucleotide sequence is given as TGTGCCATCAGTTCCGCAAATGGGTACAATGAGCAGTTCTTC.